This is a list of T cell receptor beta chains from one sample in a study of blood T cell repertoires in COVID-19. The table came from immunoSEQ multiplex PCR; TCRdb's copy has only in-frame clones and leaves some out. The table lists under 140,000 clones, around three quarters of them singletons. The sequenced sample was peripheral blood. The receptors derive from a woman aged 55 to 70 with acute or convalescent COVID-19. The CDR3 runs from the conserved cysteine through the conserved F or W. The D gene is left open where the match is weak. Clone size is given for some rows only: seen once, a few or many times, or a class if the clone is expanded.

j_call v_call clone_size d_call cdr3_nt cdr3_aa
TRBJ1-4 TRBV5-6 - - TGTGCCAGCAGCCCCCTGATAGGGGGGGCCCGGGGTGAAAAACTGTTTTTT CASSPLIGGARGEKLFF
TRBJ1-5 TRBV5-5 once - TGTGCCAGCAGCCTGGGCAACTTTGATCAGCCCCAGCATTTT CASSLGNFDQPQHF
TRBJ1-5 TRBV6-2/TRBV6-3 - TRBD1 TGTGCCAGCAGTTGGGGCGGACAGGGCTATCAGCCCCAGCATTTT CASSWGGQGYQPQHF
TRBJ2-7 TRBV11-3 once TRBD2 TGTGCCAGCAGACTAGCGGGGGGGCCGGAATACTACGAGCAGTACTTC CASRLAGGPEYYEQYF
TRBJ2-3 TRBV5-1 - TRBD2 TGCGCCAGCAGCTTAGCGGGGGGGCCGGCAGATACGCAGTATTTT CASSLAGGPADTQYF
TRBJ2-5 TRBV6-1 - - TGTGCCAGCAGTGAATCGGTTGTGGGCATGGAGACCCAGTACTTC CASSESVVGMETQYF
TRBJ2-2 TRBV19 - TRBD2 TGTGCCAGTAGTATAGCGGGGGGGAAGGGACTGTTTTTT CASSIAGGKGLFF
TRBJ2-4 TRBV18 few TRBD2 TGTGCCAGCTCACCAGGGACTAGCGGGGTACTAGCCAAAAACATTCAGTACTTC CASSPGTSGVLAKNIQYF
TRBJ1-6 TRBV18 - - TGTGCCAGCTCACCCAAAGTAGATAATTCACCCCTCCACTTT CASSPKVDNSPLHF
TRBJ2-5 TRBV6-2/TRBV6-3 few - TGTGCCAGCAGTTACCCCCCTTACGGGACTCAAGAGACCCAGTACTTC CASSYPPYGTQETQYF
TRBJ1-2 TRBV6-5 - TRBD1 TGTGCCAGCAGGGAGGGGGCTGGGGGCTACACCTTC CASREGAGGYTF